One sample yielded the 3 T cell receptor beta chains listed below, sequenced in a study of tumor and adjacent non-tumor tissue in lung cancer. The template was RNA from unsorted bulk tissue. Three rounds of nested PCR, following a modified ARM-PCR protocol, produced the TCRbeta library. TCRdb recomputed calls from the multiplex PCR reads with MiXCR, one row per CDR3 protein. The sample contains 110,000 or so distinct CDR3 sequences, more than 60% of which appear only once. Sequenced sample: lung tumor tissue. The receptors originated from an older woman with non-small cell lung cancer.

A note on this clonotype: This sequence may be a read error, since a much larger clone differs from it by one base. V gene TRBV20-1 combines with J gene TRBJ2-7; D is perhaps TRBD1 or TRBD2 (5 bases each). This CDR3 has 13 residues. The V and J ends lost 4 bases and 2 bases respectively, with 12 bases between them. CDR1 is DFQATT and CDR2 is SNEGSKA in the germline V gene (reference sequence). In DNA, the CDR3 is TGCAGTGCTAATGCGACAGCGGCCTACGAGCAGTACTTC. It is translated as CSANATAAYEQYF.

This clonotype was detected once. It may be a read error: a sequence one base away is much more abundant. V is TRBV10-2 and J is TRBJ1-1, with 7 bases lining up with TRBD1. J lost 2 bases, V lost 7 bases, and 10 bases had no gene match. Per the germline V gene, CDR1 is WSHSY and CDR2 is SAAADI. The CDR3 loop spans 15 amino acids. Here the CDR3 reads CASTGQAWGNTEAFF. The CDR3 bases are TGCGCCAGCACAGGACAGGCCTGGGGAAACACTGAAGCTTTCTTT.

This clonotype showed up just once. The chain has TRBV13 and TRBJ1-6; D gene unclear. V lost 7 bases and J 7 bases, leaving 14 bases between the germline ends. There are 14 residues in the CDR3. Germline lookup yields CDR1 PRHDT and CDR2 FYEKMQ (reference sequence). The CDR3 bases are TGTGCCAGCAATAGACATGGGAGGAATTCACCCCTCCACTTT. Its translation: CASNRHGRNSPLHF.